A single sample gave rise to the 16 T cell receptor beta chains below, sequenced in a study of CD8+ T cells in alopecia areata. Extraction and reverse transcription of RNA yielded cDNA as the sequencing template. This table comes from immunoSEQ multiplex PCR, and its TCRdb copy is limited to in-frame clones, with some not included. The sample holds 150,000 to 200,000 clones, over 50% seen once. The sequencing used CD4+ T cells sorted from blood, collected at week 0. Receptor source: a human donor with alopecia areata.

Comments on this clone: Other DNA sequences of this sample code for an identical CDR3. The chain links TRBV27 to TRBJ2-7, with D possibly matching TRBD2 (6 bases). Germline V gives CDR1 MNHEY, CDR2 SMNVEV (reference sequence). Trimming stripped 7 bases from V and 3 bases from J, with 16 bases between. This CDR3 is built from 14 residues. CDR3: CASNTGGALYEQYF. The CDR3 DNA sequence: TGTGCCAGCAATACCGGAGGGGCCCTCTACGAGCAGTACTTC.

This clone came up a few times. The J gene is TRBJ2-3, the V gene TRBV30, with D perhaps TRBD1 (5 bases). Trimming removed 2 bases at V and 4 bases at J, with 16 bases between. Germline V gives CDR1 GTSNPN, CDR2 SVGIG (reference sequence). This CDR3 is built from 15 residues. CDR3 bases: TGTGCCTGGAGTAGTGTAGAAAGGGGCGCAGATACGCAGTATTTT. Protein sequence: CAWSSVERGADTQYF.

The chain's CDR3 is CASSYSRPDEKLFF. The CDR3 DNA sequence: TGTGCCAGCAGTTACTCACGGCCGGATGAAAAACTGTTTTTT. The rearrangement joins TRBV6-5 to TRBJ1-4; D unclear. The CDR3 extends over 14 amino acids. V was clipped by 0 bases and J by 6 bases, with 8 bases between them. Germline assignment: CDR1 MNHEY and CDR2 SVGAGI.

Regarding this clone: The junction does not match germline at one end; this may be a read error. The chain couples TRBV29-1 to TRBJ2-7, with D uncertain. CDR3 size: 13 residues. Germline loops: CDR1 SQVTM, CDR2 ANQGSEA. This chain's CDR3 is CSVVLRLTYEQHF. CDR3 nucleotide sequence: TGCAGCGTTGTTCTCAGGTTAACCTACGAGCAGCACTTC.

In its sample, this clone was seen a few times. The genes are TRBV7-8 and TRBJ2-2; D is unresolved. This CDR3 contains 13 residues. Germline V gives CDR1 SGHVS, CDR2 FQNEAQ. The V gene lost 5 bases and the J gene lost 2 bases, with 6 bases spanning the gap. CDR3 coding DNA: TGTGCCAGCAGCCTCAAAAACACCGGGGAGCTGTTTTTT. Protein product: CASSLKNTGELFF.

V and J are TRBV4-2 and TRBJ2-3, with D tentatively TRBD2 (5 bases). CDR1 and CDR2 (germline): LGHNA, YNFKEQ. The CDR3 is 15 residues long. Trimming pared 0 bases from V and 1 base from J, leaving 8 bases between. The CDR3, as DNA: TGTGCCAGCAGCCAAGATTGGGGAGGCACAGATACGCAGTATTTT. This gives the protein CASSQDWGGTDTQYF.

In this sample, this clone turned up a few times. V is TRBV7-8 and J is TRBJ2-1; D is possibly TRBD1 (6 bases). V lost 0 bases and J lost 5, with 8 bases in between. Germline lookup yields CDR1 SGHVS and CDR2 FQNEAQ. The CDR3 has 14 amino acids. The CDR3, as DNA: TGTGCCAGCAGCTTAGCGGGGACAAACAATGAGCAGTTCTTC. Its protein product is CASSLAGTNNEQFF.

The J gene is TRBJ1-1, the V gene TRBV12-5, with 11 bases fitting TRBD1. V was clipped by 6 bases and J by 3 bases; unmatched bases: 9. Germline V gene data show CDR1 as LGHNT and CDR2 as FRNRAP. The length of the CDR3 is 16 residues. CDR3 in amino acids: CASGSRTGGADTEAFF. The DNA of the CDR3 is TGTGCTAGTGGGAGCCGGACAGGGGGCGCGGACACTGAAGCTTTCTTT.

This clone was seen only a few times. The chain joins TRBV5-4 to TRBJ1-1, with no clear D. CDR3 length: 16 residues. Germline values: CDR1 SGHNT, CDR2 YYREEE (reference sequence). V lost 0 bases, J lost 4 bases, and 16 bases lay in between. This chain's CDR3 is CASSLGAPGMSTEAFF. The CDR3 DNA reads as TGTGCCAGCAGCTTGGGGGCCCCGGGGATGAGCACTGAAGCTTTCTTT.

This chain links TRBV18 with TRBJ1-4; D is unclear. Deletions cut 5 bases from V and 4 bases from J, with 14 bases between. The CDR3 totals 15 residues. In germline, CDR1 is KGHSH, CDR2 LQKENI. The CDR3 DNA reads TGTGCCAGCTCATCTGGACGGACCAATAATGAAAAACTGTTTTTT. Its translation: CASSSGRTNNEKLFF.

V usage is TRBV7-8 and J usage is TRBJ1-1, with D possibly TRBD1 on 5 matching bases. The CDR3 is 14 residues long. The V and J ends lost 5 bases and 11 bases respectively, with 21 bases between them. CDR1 and CDR2 (germline): SGHVS, FQNEAQ. This chain's CDR3 is CASSAGGGEYRAFF. DNA for the CDR3: TGTGCCAGCAGCGCCGGGGGAGGGGAATATCGGGCTTTCTTT. Combining the CDR3 with reference TRBV7-8 and TRBJ1-1 gives the whole variable domain GAGVSQSPRYKVAKRGQDVALRCDPISGHVSLFWYQQALGQGPEFLTYFQNEAQLDKSGLPSDRFFAERPEGSVSTLKIQRTQQEDSAVYLCASSAGGGEYRAFFGQGTRLTVV.

This chain links TRBV29-1 with TRBJ1-1, with no clear D. CDR3 length: 13 residues. Germline V gene lookup returns CDR1 SQVTM and CDR2 ANQGSEA. V was cut by 4 bases and J by 0 bases, with 9 bases left in between. CDR3 coding DNA: TGCAGCGTTGGGCAGCTGCTGAACACTGAAGCTTTCTTT. Amino acids: CSVGQLLNTEAFF.

This chain connects TRBV2 to TRBJ2-7; D ambiguous. The germline V gene encodes CDR1 SNHLY and CDR2 FYNNEI. The CDR3 is made up of 10 amino acids. V was pared by 3 bases and J by 6 bases, with 3 bases between. The CDR3 DNA follows: TGTGCCAGCAGTGATGTCGAGCAGTACTTC. Its protein is CASSDVEQYF.

This clone was seen only a few times. V gene TRBV6-1 combines with J gene TRBJ1-2; no firm D call. Germline V CDR1 and CDR2: MNHNS, SASEGT. V shed 4 bases and J shed 5 bases, with 11 bases lying between them. CDR3 length: 13 residues. In nucleotides, the CDR3 is TGTGCCAGCAGTGGCAACCAGAGATATGGCTACACCTTC. It is translated as CASSGNQRYGYTF.

The chain combines TRBV5-6 with TRBJ2-1; D is ambiguous. The CDR3 contains 14 residues. The ends were cut back, 0 bases at V and 3 bases at J, with 7 bases in the middle. Germline lookup yields CDR1 SGHDT and CDR2 YYEEEE. The CDR3 region has the DNA TGTGCCAGCAGCTTGGTGGCCAGCTACAATGAGCAGTTCTTC. Translated, it gives CASSLVASYNEQFF.

The CDR3 sequence: CASSLLGSLNTGELFF. CDR3 nucleotides: TGCGCCAGCAGCTTGCTTGGGAGCCTGAACACCGGGGAGCTGTTTTTT. The V call is TRBV5-1, the J call TRBJ2-2; D might be TRBD2 (5 bases). The CDR3 has 16 amino acids. Germline V gives CDR1 SGHRS, CDR2 YFSETQ. Trimming shortened V by 1 base and J by 1 base, and 11 bases separated the two germline ends.